This T cell receptor (beta chain) was captured in a study of shared T cell receptors in the human thymus. Libraries were prepared by immunoSEQ multiplex PCR; TCRdb keeps only in-frame clonotypes and omits some of them. This table holds roughly 660,000 clones, roughly 90% found once. Trimming removed 2 bases from V and 6 bases from J, with 10 bases in between. This CDR3 spans 14 amino acids. Germline V lookup: CDR1 MNHEY, CDR2 SMNVEV (reference sequence). These data were also filed under a second study, of human thymus T cells. That work contributes: Healthy Finnish infants undergoing corrective surgery for congenital heart defects were the donors. The source of the thymus tissue was resections taken during corrective heart surgery. Thymic as well as blood repertoires seemed to favor certain V and J genes unevenly. As related research reported, thymic repertoires overlapped highly among unrelated individuals.

Material for sequencing was thymocytes. This chain connects TRBV27 to TRBJ2-2; D not resolved. The source is a boy under two years old with a congenital heart defect. The CDR3 DNA reads as TGTGCCAGCAGTTTAATCGCTACGGCCGGGGAGCTGTTTTTT. Amino acid sequence: CASSLIATAGELFF.